The 16 T cell receptor beta chains given below trace back to one sample, sequenced in a study of long-term antiretroviral therapy in people with HIV (dated by TCRdb to about 2022). The immunoSEQ hsTCRB v3.0 assay was used at survey level resolution for TRB variable region sequencing. In TCRdb, the immuneACCESS table is reduced to in-frame sequences with V and J assigned. These tables do not hold every clone; where another copy was compared, an unresolved V gene accounts for under half, and the others remain unexplained. The sample profile shows approximately 47,000 clones; about 86% of them were found once. The biggest ten clones account for roughly 3.2% of the sample. The sequencing here drew on unsorted PBMCs, taken 0.8 years after starting antiretroviral therapy. The receptors originated from a young woman with HIV.

The rearrangement uses TRBV27 and TRBJ2-7, with 7 bases aligning to TRBD1. Germline CDR1 MNHEY, CDR2 SMNVEV (reference sequence). This CDR3 is 16 amino acids long. V gave up 4 bases and J gave up 3 bases; unmatched junction bases: 12. Here the CDR3 reads CASSSLAGTDHYEQYF. The CDR3 region has the DNA TGTGCCAGCAGTTCCCTCGCAGGGACAGATCACTACGAGCAGTACTTC.

The chain joins TRBV7-2 to TRBJ2-3; 9 nucleotides match TRBD2. This CDR3 is built from 15 residues. The V gene end was trimmed by 3 bases and the J gene end by 6 bases; junction bases not matched to a gene: 7. Germline V gene lookup returns CDR1 SGHTA and CDR2 FQGNSA. The CDR3 sequence: CASSFPLAGRDTQYF. CDR3 coding DNA: TGTGCCAGCAGCTTTCCCCTAGCGGGGAGGGATACGCAGTATTTT. The full variable domain, with the rest looked up from reference TRBV7-2 and TRBJ2-3, is GAGVSQSPSNKVTEKGKDVELRCDPISGHTALYWYRQSLGQGLEFLIYFQGNSAPDKSGLPSDRFSAERTGGSVSTLTIQRTQQEDSAVYLCASSFPLAGRDTQYFGPGTRLTVL.

The CDR3 region is CASSYPGLAGQNEQFF. CDR3 DNA sequence: TGTGCCAGCAGTTACCCGGGACTAGCGGGTCAAAATGAGCAGTTCTTC. The gene calls are TRBV6-5 and TRBJ2-1; 12 bases line up with TRBD2. Germline V lookup: CDR1 MNHEY, CDR2 SVGAGI. The junction had 6 bases not matched to a gene; V was cut back by 2 bases and J by 7 bases. This CDR3 region has 16 residues.

This chain uses TRBV7-9 with TRBJ1-5; 7 bases align to TRBD1. J gave up 1 base and V 4 bases, and 4 bases lay outside the gene matches. CDR1 is SEHNR and CDR2 is FQNEAQ in the germline V gene (reference sequence). The CDR3 sequence is 15 residues long. CDR3 in amino acids: CASSSDRESNQPQHF. The CDR3, as DNA: TGTGCCAGCAGCTCCGACAGGGAAAGCAATCAGCCCCAGCATTTT.

The chain links TRBV5-5 to TRBJ1-4, with D possibly TRBD1 on 6 matching bases. V was shortened by 4 bases and J by 6 bases, with 19 bases between the two germline ends. Germline CDR1 reads SGHKS; CDR2 reads YYEKEE (reference sequence). The CDR3 has 16 amino acids. In DNA, the CDR3 is TGTGCCAGCAGCACCTCGACCGGGACAAACTATGAAAAACTGTTTTTT. Its protein is CASSTSTGTNYEKLFF.

The V gene is TRBV15, the J gene TRBJ1-5, with D unclear. V was pared by 1 base and J by 5 bases, with 12 bases between. There are 15 residues in the CDR3. Germline lookup yields CDR1 LNHNV and CDR2 YYDKDF (reference sequence). The chain's CDR3 is CATSRGGRVDQPQHF. CDR3 coding DNA: TGTGCCACCAGCAGAGGAGGGAGAGTCGATCAGCCCCAGCATTTT.

This chain connects TRBV6-5 to TRBJ2-2, with a possible D match to TRBD2 (5 bases). This CDR3 has 16 amino acids. V lost 2 bases to trimming and J lost 0 bases, with 10 bases between them. The germline V gene has CDR1 MNHEY and CDR2 SVGAGI. Here the CDR3 DNA reads TGTGCCAGCAGTTACGAGGGAAGCGCGAACACCGGGGAGCTGTTTTTT. As protein: CASSYEGSANTGELFF.

The rearrangement joins TRBV7-9 to TRBJ2-5; D is possibly TRBD2 (6 bases). The V end lost 3 bases, the J end lost 3 bases, and 8 bases lay between the germline ends. This CDR3 comprises 13 residues. The germline gives CDR1 SEHNR, CDR2 FQNEAQ (reference sequence). The CDR3 DNA reads as TGTGCCAGCAGCTTCGGGGGTAAAGAGACCCAGTACTTC. This sequence encodes CASSFGGKETQYF.

This clone was detected only once. The J gene is TRBJ2-1, the V gene TRBV4-3; a possible D gene is TRBD1 (5 bases). The CDR3 totals 17 residues. V gave up 3 bases and J gave up 6 bases, with 21 bases separating them. The V gene's germline CDR1 is LGHNA and CDR2 YSLEER. The CDR3 loop reads CASSHTKARTMLNEQFF. The CDR3 nucleotides read TGCGCCAGCAGCCACACGAAAGCCCGGACAATGCTCAATGAGCAGTTCTTC.

V gene TRBV7-3 combines with J gene TRBJ1-1; D unclear. The CDR3 covers 16 residues. The V gene's germline CDR1 is SGHTA and CDR2 FQGTGA. V shed 1 base and J shed 4 bases, with 16 bases lying between them. CDR3 nucleotides: TGTGCCAGCAGCTTAATAGGGTCAGGCGCGGCCACTGAAGCTTTCTTT. This codes for CASSLIGSGAATEAFF.

The J gene is TRBJ1-6, the V gene TRBV11-2; TRBD1 matches at 7 bases. The CDR3 is made up of 17 amino acids. Trimming at V came to 5 bases and at J to 0 bases, leaving 7 bases not matched to a gene. Germline CDR1 SGHAT, CDR2 FQNNGV. The CDR3 region is CASSTLDRSSYNSPLHF. CDR3 sequence (DNA): TGTGCCAGCAGCACATTGGACAGGAGCTCCTATAATTCACCCCTCCACTTT.

This chain uses TRBV4-2 with TRBJ1-1; the D gene is possibly TRBD1 (6 bases). The germline CDR1 and CDR2 sequences are LGHNA and YNFKEQ. The CDR3 loop spans 14 amino acids. Trimming stripped 1 base from V and 7 bases from J, with 13 bases between. CDR3 in DNA: TGTGCCAGCAGCCAAGGGGGGCAATGGGGTGAAGCTTTCTTT. This translates into CASSQGGQWGEAFF.

The chain couples TRBV27 to TRBJ2-5, with 9 nucleotides matching TRBD2. The germline CDR1 and CDR2 sequences are MNHEY and SMNVEV (reference sequence). Trimming at V came to 6 bases and at J to 7 bases, leaving 15 bases not matched to a gene. The CDR3 totals 16 residues. CDR3 coding DNA: TGTGCCAGCAGCCATCTAGCGGGAATACTATCGGGGACCCAGTACTTC. Translated: CASSHLAGILSGTQYF.

V gene TRBV19 combines with J gene TRBJ1-2; D remains ambiguous. Germline CDR1 LNHDA, CDR2 SQIVND (reference sequence). The V end lost 5 bases, the J end lost 5 bases, and 9 bases lay between the germline ends. The CDR3 contains 12 residues. In nucleotides, the CDR3 is TGTGCCAGTAGTGTATTAGGGTATGGCTACACCTTC. It yields the protein CASSVLGYGYTF. The variable domain in full, with the rest retrieved from reference TRBV19 and TRBJ1-2, is DGGITQSPKYLFRKEGQNVTLSCEQNLNHDAMYWYRQDPGQGLRLIYYSQIVNDFQKGDIAEGYSVSREKKESFPLTVTSAQKNPTAFYLCASSVLGYGYTFGSGTRLTVV.

The chain recombines TRBV5-4 with TRBJ1-2; D possibly corresponds to TRBD1 (6 bases). Trimming stripped 6 bases from V and 0 bases from J, with 24 bases between. The CDR3 is 18 residues long. CDR1 is SGHNT and CDR2 is YYREEE in the germline V gene (reference sequence). CDR3 coding DNA: TGTGCCAGCATCGCGTCGCGGGACATATTTCCAGCTAACTATGGCTACACCTTC. This encodes CASIASRDIFPANYGYTF. Full variable domain (rest looked up from reference TRBV5-4 and TRBJ1-2): ETGVTQSPTHLIKTRGQQVTLRCSSQSGHNTVSWYQQALGQGPQFIFQYYREEENGRGNFPPRFSGLQFPNYSSELNVNALELDDSALYLCASIASRDIFPANYGYTFGSGTRLTVV.

This chain uses TRBV9 with TRBJ2-5; 7 nucleotides line up with TRBD2. The CDR3 sequence is 12 residues long. Germline V gene sequence: CDR1 SGDLS, CDR2 YYNGEE. The V segment lost 4 bases and the J segment 4 bases; nucleotides outside the gene matches: 1. The DNA of the CDR3 is TGTGCCAGCAGCTCTAGCGGAGAGACCCAGTACTTC. This gives the protein CASSSSGETQYF.